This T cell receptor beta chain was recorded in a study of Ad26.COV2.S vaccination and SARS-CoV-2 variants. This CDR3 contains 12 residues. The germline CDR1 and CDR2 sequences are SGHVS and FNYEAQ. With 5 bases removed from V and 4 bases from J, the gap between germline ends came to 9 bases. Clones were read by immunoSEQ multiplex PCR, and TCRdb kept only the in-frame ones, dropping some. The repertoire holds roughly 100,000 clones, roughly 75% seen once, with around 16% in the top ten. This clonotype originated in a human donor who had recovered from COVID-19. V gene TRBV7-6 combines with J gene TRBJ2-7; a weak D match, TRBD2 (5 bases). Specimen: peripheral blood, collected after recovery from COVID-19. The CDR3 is CASSPGGYEQYF. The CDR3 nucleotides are TGTGCCAGCAGCCCTGGAGGTTACGAGCAGTACTTC.